A single sample is the source of the 15 T cell receptor beta chains below, sequenced in a study of metastatic and nonmetastatic thyroid tumors. TCRdb called clones again from the PCR reads with MiXCR. The data hold roughly 71,000 clones, with about 17% observed a single time. Patients were all untreated before their thyroid surgery. Specimen: blood. Receptors originate from a female donor with papillary thyroid cancer or a benign thyroid nodule (not recorded which). Some clones in this sample may be carry-over from other donors' samples.

This clone was found many times. The chain combines TRBV5-1 with TRBJ2-7, with D uncertain. The V gene lost 1 base and the J gene lost 3 bases, with 17 bases spanning the gap. Germline V gene data show CDR1 as SGHRS and CDR2 as YFSETQ. This CDR3 contains 16 residues. The CDR3 sequence: CASSLTPGSGYYEQYF. Written as DNA, the CDR3 is TGCGCCAGCAGCTTGACGCCCGGGTCAGGATACTACGAGCAGTACTTC.

There are many counts of this clone. V gene TRBV6-1 combines with J gene TRBJ1-5; D uncertain. This CDR3 is 15 amino acids long. CDR1 is MNHNS and CDR2 is SASEGT in the germline V gene. The V end lost 6 bases, the J end lost 0 bases, and 12 bases lay between the germline ends. In DNA, the CDR3 is TGTGCCAGCAGCCTAGTGGGTGGTAGCAATCAGCCCCAGCATTTT. It codes for CASSLVGGSNQPQHF.

This clone occurred many times. This chain uses TRBV20-1 with TRBJ2-7; TRBD2 agrees at 10 bases. The CDR3 has 17 residues. The V gene end was trimmed by 0 bases and the J gene end by 0 bases; junction bases not matched to a gene: 8. Germline CDR1 reads DFQATT; CDR2 reads SNEGSKA (reference sequence). CDR3 DNA sequence: TGCAGTGCTAGAGATACCGTACTAGCGGGGAGCTCCTACGAGCAGTACTTC. This encodes CSARDTVLAGSSYEQYF.

This clone was counted many times. The chain is built from TRBV29-1 and TRBJ1-2; no clear D gene. Germline V lookup: CDR1 SQVTM, CDR2 ANQGSEA. Trimming removed 6 bases at V and 0 bases at J, with 17 bases between. The CDR3 loop spans 15 amino acids. The CDR3 region is CSVRGGETTNYGYTF. For the CDR3, the DNA is TGCAGCGTACGAGGCGGGGAAACTACTAACTATGGCTACACCTTC.

In its sample, this clone was seen many times. The gene calls are TRBV9 and TRBJ1-5, with a possible D match to TRBD1 (6 bases). Per the germline V gene, CDR1 is SGDLS and CDR2 is YYNGEE. V lost 3 bases and J lost 0, with 10 bases in between. The CDR3 spans 15 residues. CDR3 nucleotide sequence: TGTGCCAGCAGCGAGGGGGGGTATAGCAATCAGCCCCAGCATTTT. Residues: CASSEGGYSNQPQHF.

The V call is TRBV12-3 or TRBV12-4, the J call TRBJ2-2; TRBD1 matches 11 bases. Unmatched junction bases numbered 7, after V lost 6 bases and J lost 7 bases. This CDR3 is 15 amino acids long. The CDR3 reads CASRPDRGLVGELFF. The CDR3 coding sequence is TGTGCCAGCAGGCCGGACAGGGGGCTTGTCGGGGAGCTGTTTTTT.

This clone was seen at least ten times. This chain links TRBV13 with TRBJ1-2, with D tentatively TRBD1 (5 bases). The germline V gene has CDR1 PRHDT and CDR2 FYEKMQ (reference sequence). V dropped 5 bases and J dropped 0 bases, with 16 bases sitting between them. The CDR3 is 16 amino acids. CDR3 bases: TGTGCCAGCAGCGGGGCCGGTGACGGTTCTAACTATGGCTACACCTTC. The encoded protein is CASSGAGDGSNYGYTF.

The V gene is TRBV4-2, the J gene TRBJ1-2; tentative D call: TRBD1 (5 bases). The CDR3 consists of 19 residues. The germline gives CDR1 LGHNA, CDR2 YNFKEQ. The germline V and J ends were trimmed by 6 bases and 2 bases, with 28 bases remaining between them. CDR3 sequence reads: CASRYSGTLRDGRNYGYTF. The CDR3, as DNA: TGTGCCAGCAGATATTCCGGGACTCTAAGGGACGGGAGGAACTATGGCTACACCTTC.

This clone was recorded many times. The chain employs TRBV5-4 and TRBJ1-1; possible D gene TRBD1, 6 bases. Germline values: CDR1 SGHNT, CDR2 YYREEE (reference sequence). The CDR3 has 15 amino acids. Trimming pared 0 bases from V and 1 base from J, leaving 10 bases between. The CDR3 region is CASSLGGGENTEAFF. CDR3 DNA sequence: TGTGCCAGCAGCTTGGGAGGGGGGGAGAACACTGAAGCTTTCTTT.

This clone is labeled as medium-sized. The V and J genes are TRBV30 and TRBJ2-7, with D maybe TRBD1 (6 bases). V gave up 4 bases and J gave up 3 bases, with 10 bases separating them. This CDR3 has 12 amino acids. In germline, CDR1 is GTSNPN, CDR2 SVGIG (reference sequence). CDR3 residues: CAWTRGGYEQYF. DNA of the CDR3: TGTGCCTGGACACGAGGGGGCTACGAGCAGTACTTC.

This clone was counted only a few times. It may be a read error: a sequence one base away is much more abundant. The DNA for the CDR3 is TGTGCCAGCAGTGAAATAGGGGACACCCTGAGGGACATTCAGTACTTC. Translated, it gives CASSEIGDTLRDIQYF. This chain links TRBV2 with TRBJ2-4; a weak D match, TRBD1 (6 bases). The CDR3 is 16 amino acids. V lost 2 bases and J lost 8, with 19 bases in between. From germline, CDR1 is SNHLY and CDR2 FYNNEI.

The chain joins TRBV27 to TRBJ2-7; no reliable D call. In germline, CDR1 is MNHEY, CDR2 SMNVEV (reference sequence). This CDR3 spans 12 amino acids. The V end was cut by 6 bases, the J end by 3 bases, with 9 bases between. The CDR3 DNA reads as TGTGCCAGCAGAGGACGAAACTACGAGCAGTACTTC. Translation gives CASRGRNYEQYF.

This chain links TRBV30 with TRBJ1-5, with 9 bases matching TRBD1. The germline CDR1 and CDR2 sequences are GTSNPN and SVGIG (reference sequence). J gave up 7 bases and V 1 base, and 5 bases lay outside the gene matches. This CDR3 is 14 amino acids long. The CDR3 nucleotides read TGTGCCTGGAGTGGGGACAGGGACGGCCAGCCCCAGCATTTT. Protein product: CAWSGDRDGQPQHF.

This clone was detected only once. The chain carries TRBV7-9 and TRBJ2-7, with D perhaps matching TRBD1 or TRBD2 (6 bases each). Looked up from germline, CDR1 is SEHNR and CDR2 is FQNEAQ (reference sequence). The V end was cut by 5 bases, the J end by 1 base, with 15 bases between. CDR3 size: 15 residues. In nucleotides, the CDR3 is TGTGCCAGCAGCGAAGAGGGGGGTTGGTCCTACGAGCAGTACTTC. Translating it yields CASSEEGGWSYEQYF.

This clone was detected once. The V gene is TRBV20-1, the J gene TRBJ2-1; D may be TRBD2 (5 bases). V lost 0 bases to trimming and J lost 3 bases, with 12 bases between them. This CDR3 contains 15 residues. The V gene's germline CDR1 is DFQATT and CDR2 SNEGSKA (reference sequence). The CDR3 DNA reads TGCAGTGCTAGAGATCACCCCCGGGACTACAATGAGCAGTTCTTC. Protein product: CSARDHPRDYNEQFF.